A single T cell receptor beta chain is shown here with its context. This entry belongs to a study of blood T cell repertoires in COVID-19. Overall study: From the United States, Italy and Spain came samples of acute and convalescent COVID-19. T cells, B-cell-depleted T cells, or PBMCs provided the cDNA or gDNA that served as material.

From germline, CDR1 is GTSNPN and CDR2 SVGIG (reference sequence). The CDR3 contains 13 residues. V lost 3 bases and J 4 bases, leaving 10 bases between the germline ends. Authors' processing steps: Reference gene primer amplification yielded estimated nucleated cell counts. The table came from immunoSEQ multiplex PCR; TCRdb's copy has only in-frame clones and leaves some out. The D gene and trimming were derived from the DNA, and the V and J assignments and clone size from that table. The sample shows 200,000 to 300,000 clones, roughly 88% of them seen only once. Material for sequencing was peripheral blood. This sequence originates from a middle-aged man who had recovered from COVID-19. This rearrangement joins TRBV30 to TRBJ2-1; possibly TRBD1 for D (6 bases). CDR3 sequence: CAWSLGQYNEQFF. The CDR3 DNA follows: TGTGCCTGGAGCTTAGGACAGTACAATGAGCAGTTCTTC.